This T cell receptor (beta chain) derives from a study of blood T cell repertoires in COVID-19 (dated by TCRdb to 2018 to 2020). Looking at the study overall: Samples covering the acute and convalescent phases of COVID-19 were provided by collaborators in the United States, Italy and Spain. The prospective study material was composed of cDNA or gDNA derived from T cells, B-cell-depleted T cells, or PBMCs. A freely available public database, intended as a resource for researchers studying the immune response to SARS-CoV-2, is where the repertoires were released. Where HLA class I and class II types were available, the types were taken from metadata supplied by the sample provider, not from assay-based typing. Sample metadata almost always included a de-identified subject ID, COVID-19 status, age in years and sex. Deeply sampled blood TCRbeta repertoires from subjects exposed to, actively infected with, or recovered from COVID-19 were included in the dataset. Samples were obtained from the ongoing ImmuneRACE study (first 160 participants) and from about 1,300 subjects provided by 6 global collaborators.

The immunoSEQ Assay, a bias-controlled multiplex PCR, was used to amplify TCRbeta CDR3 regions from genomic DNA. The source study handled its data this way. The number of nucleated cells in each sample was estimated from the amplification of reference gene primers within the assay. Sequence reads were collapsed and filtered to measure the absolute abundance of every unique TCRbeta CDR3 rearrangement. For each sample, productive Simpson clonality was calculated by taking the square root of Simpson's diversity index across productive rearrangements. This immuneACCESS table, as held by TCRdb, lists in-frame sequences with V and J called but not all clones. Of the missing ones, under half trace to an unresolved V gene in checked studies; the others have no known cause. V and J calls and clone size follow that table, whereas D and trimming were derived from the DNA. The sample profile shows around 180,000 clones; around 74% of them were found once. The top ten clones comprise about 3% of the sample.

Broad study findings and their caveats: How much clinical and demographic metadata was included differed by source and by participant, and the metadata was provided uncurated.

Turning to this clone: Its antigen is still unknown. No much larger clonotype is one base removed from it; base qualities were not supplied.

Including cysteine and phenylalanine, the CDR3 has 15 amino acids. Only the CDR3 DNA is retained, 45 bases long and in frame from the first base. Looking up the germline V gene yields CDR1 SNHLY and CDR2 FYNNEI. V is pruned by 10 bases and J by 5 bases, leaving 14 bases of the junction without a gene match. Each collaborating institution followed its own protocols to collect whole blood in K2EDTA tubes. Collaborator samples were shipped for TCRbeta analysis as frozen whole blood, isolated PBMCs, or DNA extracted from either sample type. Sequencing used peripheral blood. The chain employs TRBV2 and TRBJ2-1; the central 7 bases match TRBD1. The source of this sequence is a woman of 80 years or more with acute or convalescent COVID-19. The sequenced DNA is TGTGCCACCGGAATGGGGGACAGCCGAGACAATGAGCAGTTCTTC. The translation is CATGMGDSRDNEQFF.